A selection of T cell receptor beta chains follows, all from one sample in a study of OX40 agonist ivuxolimab in advanced cancers. The repertoire was sequenced with immunoSEQ multiplex PCR; TCRdb's copy has only in-frame clones and lacks some. The sample lists tens of thousands of clones, almost 85% occurring once. Sequenced here: CD4+ or CD8+ T cells sorted from blood, sampled in a trial of the OX40 agonist ivuxolimab. These receptors were collected from an adult with an advanced solid tumor such as melanoma, head and neck, liver or kidney cancer. Each CDR3 is given with its conserved first and last residue. D genes are given only for firm matches. Clone size is not always given. Where it is, it says once, few, many or a class for expanded clones.

V	J	size	D	CDR3	DNA
TRBV29-1	TRBJ2-1	few	-	CSVTIYPGHSYNEQFF	TGCAGCGTAACGATCTATCCGGGACACTCCTACAATGAGCAGTTCTTC
TRBV5-4	TRBJ2-3	-	-	CASTGDITTDTQYF	TGTGCCAGCACCGGGGACATAACCACAGATACGCAGTATTTT
TRBV5-5	TRBJ1-2	-	-	CASSLERQISNYGYTF	TGTGCCAGCAGCTTGGAAAGACAGATTTCTAACTATGGCTACACCTTC
TRBV28	TRBJ2-7	few	-	CASLPTPQLMAYEQYF	TGTGCCAGCCTCCCCACCCCACAGTTGATGGCCTACGAGCAGTACTTC
TRBV15	TRBJ1-1	few	TRBD1	CATSRAGTGRTEAFF	TGTGCCACCAGCAGAGCCGGGACAGGGCGCACTGAAGCTTTCTTT
TRBV2	TRBJ2-5	-	-	CASSGTFRGETQYF	TGTGCCAGCAGTGGGACATTCCGAGGAGAGACCCAGTACTTC
TRBV5-1	TRBJ1-4	-	TRBD1	CASKPGQGDEKLFF	TGCGCCAGTAAGCCGGGACAGGGGGATGAAAAACTGTTTTTT
TRBV7-9	TRBJ1-1	few	-	CASSLEVGGGDTEAFF	TGTGCCAGCAGCTTAGAAGTTGGAGGGGGAGACACTGAAGCTTTCTTT
TRBV5-1	TRBJ2-7	-	TRBD1	CASSSTGGSYNYEQYF	TGCGCCAGCAGCTCTACAGGGGGCTCCTACAACTACGAGCAGTACTTC
TRBV5-1	TRBJ2-7	-	-	CASSLGGQLTYEQYF	TGCGCCAGCAGCTTGGGCGGACAGCTTACCTACGAGCAGTACTTC